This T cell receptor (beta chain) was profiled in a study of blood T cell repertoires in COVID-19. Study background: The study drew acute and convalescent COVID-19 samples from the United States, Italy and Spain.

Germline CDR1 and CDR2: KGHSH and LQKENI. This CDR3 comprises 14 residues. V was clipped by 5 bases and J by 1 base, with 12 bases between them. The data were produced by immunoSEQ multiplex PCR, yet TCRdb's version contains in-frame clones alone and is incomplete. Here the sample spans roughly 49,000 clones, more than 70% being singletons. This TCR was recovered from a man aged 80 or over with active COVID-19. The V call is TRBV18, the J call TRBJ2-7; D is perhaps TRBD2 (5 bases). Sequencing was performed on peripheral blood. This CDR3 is CASSRRTDSYEQYF. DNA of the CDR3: TGTGCCAGCTCAAGGAGGACGGATTCCTACGAGCAGTACTTC.